This T cell receptor (beta chain) stems from a study of blood T cell repertoires in COVID-19. Looking at the study overall: Samples taken during acute and convalescent COVID-19 were collected in the United States, Italy and Spain.

Germline V gene sequence: CDR1 LNHDA, CDR2 SQIVND (reference sequence). This CDR3 has 13 residues. The ends were cut back, 1 base at V and 8 bases at J, with 10 bases in the middle. Generated by immunoSEQ multiplex PCR, the TCRdb table keeps only in-frame clones and is missing some. Here the sample spans roughly 250,000 clones, 83% being singletons. Sequencing input: peripheral blood. This receptor was identified in a woman in her forties or fifties with acute or convalescent COVID-19. The chain has TRBV19 and TRBJ2-3; no reliable D call. CDR3 loop: CASSIGTVGTQYF. CDR3 nucleotides: TGTGCCAGTAGTATAGGCACAGTCGGTACGCAGTATTTT.